Presented here are 27 T cell receptor beta chains from one specimen sequenced in a study of cytomegalovirus exposure and HLA in healthy donors. The PCR employed 60 Vbeta primers together with 13 Jbeta primers. Using immunoSEQ multiplex PCR, the repertoire was profiled, and TCRdb retains in-frame clones only, with some absent. This table lists around 74,000 clones. The material sequenced was PBMCs. These receptors all come from a man aged 45-60 years in good health and CMV-seropositive.

The chain recombines TRBV18 with TRBJ2-7; TRBD1 aligns across 8 bases. V lost 3 bases, J lost 5 bases, and 9 bases stayed unmatched. Germline CDR1 and CDR2: KGHSH and LQKENI. CDR3 size: 15 residues. The CDR3 coding sequence is TGTGCCAGCTCACCCTCTCAGGACAGGGCTGACGAGCAGTACTTC. Translated, it gives CASSPSQDRADEQYF.

The chain employs TRBV28 and TRBJ2-3; 14 nucleotides agree with TRBD2. Germline trimming cut 10 bases from V and 2 bases from J; bases unmatched to any gene: 11. CDR3 size: 17 residues. CDR1 and CDR2 (germline): MDHEN, SYDVKM. DNA of the CDR3: TGTGCCACTTCCGGGACTAGCGGGAGAAGAGTCACAGATACGCAGTATTTT. It is translated as CATSGTSGRRVTDTQYF.

The chain has TRBV5-1 and TRBJ1-3; 7 bases line up with TRBD1. J gave up 1 base and V 5 bases, and 3 bases lay outside the gene matches. There are 14 residues in the CDR3. Germline loops: CDR1 SGHRS, CDR2 YFSETQ. This CDR3 reads CASSWDRSGNTIYF. CDR3 bases: TGCGCCAGCAGTTGGGACAGATCTGGAAACACCATATATTTT.

In regard to this clone: Other DNA variants within this sample encode the same CDR3. The chain employs TRBV19 and TRBJ2-3, with TRBD2 matching 7 bases. CDR1 is LNHDA and CDR2 is SQIVND in the germline V gene (reference sequence). This CDR3 spans 18 amino acids. The CDR3 spells CANRKLEGLAVSTDTQYF. DNA of the CDR3: TGTGCTAACAGGAAGTTGGAGGGTCTAGCGGTTAGCACAGATACGCAGTATTTT.

The rearrangement joins TRBV9 to TRBJ1-1, with 8 nucleotides matching TRBD1. CDR1 SGDLS and CDR2 YYNGEE come from the germline V gene. With V trimmed by 3 bases and J by 6 bases, 7 bases remained unmatched. The CDR3 is made up of 14 amino acids. The CDR3 protein is CASSGGQGSSEAFF. The CDR3 region has the DNA TGTGCCAGCAGCGGAGGACAGGGTTCCTCTGAAGCTTTCTTT. The full variable domain, in which reference TRBV9 and TRBJ1-1 provide the parts outside the CDR3, is DSGVTQTPKHLITATGQRVTLRCSPRSGDLSVYWYQQSLDQGLQFLIQYYNGEERAKGNILERFSAQQFPDLHSELNLSSLELGDSALYFCASSGGQGSSEAFFGQGTRLTVV.

The V and J genes are TRBV6-1 and TRBJ2-7; TRBD1 agrees at 8 bases. J gave up 11 bases and V 5 bases, and 8 bases lay outside the gene matches. Germline V CDR1 and CDR2: MNHNS, SASEGT. The CDR3 is 12 amino acids. The CDR3 nucleotides read TGTGCCAGCAGTTCCAGGACAGGGCTGAAGTACGTC. It specifies CASSSRTGLKYV.

As concerns this clone: Germline is not matched at one junction end, which may reflect a read error. The CDR3 sequence: CTSSEWVDSDDEQYF. The CDR3, as DNA: TGTACCAGCAGTGAATGGGTGGACAGCGACGACGAGCAGTACTTC. V usage is TRBV6-1 and J usage is TRBJ2-7; D perhaps matches TRBD1 (6 bases). Germline V gene data show CDR1 as MNHNS and CDR2 as SASEGT. The CDR3 sequence is 15 residues long.

The V and J genes are TRBV7-2 and TRBJ1-3, with 10 positions matching TRBD1. CDR3 size: 16 residues. The V gene end was trimmed by 3 bases and the J gene end by 3 bases; junction bases not matched to a gene: 5. Germline CDR1 and CDR2: SGHTA and FQGNSA. The CDR3 nucleotides are TGTGCCAGCAGCTTTGGGACAGGGGATGATGGAAACACCATATATTTT. Its translation is CASSFGTGDDGNTIYF. The full variable domain, completed using reference TRBV7-2 and TRBJ1-3, is GAGVSQSPSNKVTEKGKDVELRCDPISGHTALYWYRQSLGQGLEFLIYFQGNSAPDKSGLPSDRFSAERTGGSVSTLTIQRTQQEDSAVYLCASSFGTGDDGNTIYFGEGSWLTVV.

This CDR3 is CASSIGTAETQYF. CDR3 nucleotides: TGTGCCAGTAGTATAGGAACCGCGGAGACCCAGTACTTC. The J gene is TRBJ2-5, the V gene TRBV19; no clear D. CDR3 length: 13 residues. The germline V gene encodes CDR1 LNHDA and CDR2 SQIVND (reference sequence). The ends were cut back, 1 base at V and 5 bases at J, with 8 bases in the middle.

The CDR3 nucleotides read TGCGCCAGCAGCTTGGACGCCAGCTCCTACAATGAGCAGTTCTTC. The encoded protein is CASSLDASSYNEQFF. The rearrangement uses TRBV5-1 and TRBJ2-1; D remains ambiguous. This CDR3 is built from 15 residues. Trimming took 0 bases from V and 0 from J, leaving 7 bases between them. CDR1 is SGHRS and CDR2 is YFSETQ in the germline V gene.

J is TRBJ2-3 and V is TRBV5-1; no clear D gene. V lost 4 bases and J lost 4, with 13 bases in between. From germline, CDR1 is SGHRS and CDR2 YFSETQ. The CDR3 totals 14 residues. The CDR3 is CASSAASFPDTQYF. CDR3 sequence (DNA): TGCGCCAGCAGCGCGGCTAGTTTTCCAGATACGCAGTATTTT.

The rearrangement joins TRBV5-1 to TRBJ2-2; a weak D match, TRBD1 (6 bases). Germline values: CDR1 SGHRS, CDR2 YFSETQ. V was clipped by 3 bases and J by 0 bases, with 6 bases between them. The CDR3 covers 14 residues. The CDR3 spells CASSWTANTGELFF. CDR3 DNA sequence: TGCGCCAGCAGCTGGACAGCGAACACCGGGGAGCTGTTTTTT.

The CDR3 spells CASSPDSLKDYGYTF. DNA for the CDR3: TGTGCCAGCAGCCCCGATTCCCTAAAAGACTATGGCTACACCTTC. This chain connects TRBV4-2 to TRBJ1-2; D is ambiguous. V was cut by 4 bases and J by 3 bases, with 15 bases left in between. Per the germline V gene, CDR1 is LGHNA and CDR2 is YNFKEQ. The CDR3 is 15 amino acids.

The chain is built from TRBV6-6 and TRBJ1-1; TRBD1 matches at 8 bases. The CDR3 runs to 15 residues. Germline V gene lookup returns CDR1 MNHNY and CDR2 SVGAGI (reference sequence). Unmatched junction bases numbered 5, after V lost 0 bases and J lost 5 bases. The CDR3 DNA follows: TGTGCCAGCAGTTACTCCCCAGGGGGCGGGACTGAAGCTTTCTTT. Translating gives CASSYSPGGGTEAFF.

For this clone: Other DNA sequences in the same sample also yield this CDR3. The chain has TRBV19 and TRBJ2-3; 7 nucleotides match TRBD2. The CDR3 has 18 amino acids. Germline-derived CDR1 and CDR2 are LNHDA and SQIVND (reference sequence). DNA of the CDR3: TGTGTCACCAGCAAGTTGGAGGGTCTAGCGGTTAGCACAGATACGCAGTATTTT. The encoded protein is CVTSKLEGLAVSTDTQYF. Variable domain in full (rest from reference TRBV19 and TRBJ2-3): DGGITQSPKYLFRKEGQNVTLSCEQNLNHDAMYWYRQDPGQGLRLIYYSQIVNDFQKGDIAEGYSVSREKKESFPLTVTSAQKNPTAFYLCVTSKLEGLAVSTDTQYFGPGTRLTVL.

This chain uses TRBV18 with TRBJ2-1, with 10 bases lining up with TRBD1. The CDR3 totals 15 residues. V lost 5 bases and J lost 6; bases outside the gene matches: 7. The germline gives CDR1 KGHSH, CDR2 LQKENI. CDR3 residues: CASSSSRDRGNEQFF. CDR3 in DNA: TGTGCCAGCTCATCGTCCAGGGACAGGGGCAATGAGCAGTTCTTC.

The V gene is TRBV2, the J gene TRBJ2-5, with 11 bases lining up with TRBD1. The ends lost 10 bases at V and 6 bases at J; junction bases unmatched: 10. Germline V gives CDR1 SNHLY, CDR2 FYNNEI. The CDR3 runs to 14 residues. CDR3 DNA: TGTGCCACCGTAGGGACAGGGGGGATAAAGACCCAGTACTTC. This codes for CATVGTGGIKTQYF.

The CDR3 loop is CASSLPGNTEAFF. CDR3 bases: TGTGCCAGCAGCCTTCCAGGGAACACTGAAGCTTTCTTT. The chain couples TRBV7-2 to TRBJ1-1; D uncertain. The length of the CDR3 is 13 residues. Trimming stripped 5 bases from V and 1 base from J, with 8 bases between. Germline V gene sequence: CDR1 SGHTA, CDR2 FQGNSA. The full variable domain, completed using reference TRBV7-2 and TRBJ1-1, is GAGVSQSPSNKVTEKGKDVELRCDPISGHTALYWYRQSLGQGLEFLIYFQGNSAPDKSGLPSDRFSAERTGGSVSTLTIQRTQQEDSAVYLCASSLPGNTEAFFGQGTRLTVV.

The chain employs TRBV11-1 and TRBJ2-3; 7 bases line up with TRBD2. Germline CDR1 is SGHAT and CDR2 is FQDESV (reference sequence). The CDR3 has 15 residues. V lost 5 bases, J lost 3 bases, and 8 bases stayed unmatched. The CDR3 DNA sequence: TGTGCCAGCAGCCCCCCCAGCGGGGATACAGATACGCAGTATTTT. It codes for CASSPPSGDTDTQYF. Using reference TRBV11-1 and TRBJ2-3 for the parts outside the CDR3, the full variable domain is EAEVAQSPRYKITEKSQAVAFWCDPISGHATLYWYRQILGQGPELLVQFQDESVVDDSQLPKDRFSAERLKGVDSTLKIQPAELGDSAMYLCASSPPSGDTDTQYFGPGTRLTVL.

The rearrangement links TRBV10-3 to TRBJ2-5; 8 bases map to TRBD2. The V gene end was trimmed by 1 base and the J gene end by 5 bases; junction bases not matched to a gene: 9. This CDR3 contains 16 residues. Germline V gene data show CDR1 as ENHRY and CDR2 as SYGVKD. CDR3 residues: CAISEFQAGEGETQYF. CDR3 DNA sequence: TGTGCCATCAGTGAGTTCCAAGCGGGAGAGGGGGAGACCCAGTACTTC.

The V and J genes are TRBV2 and TRBJ1-1; 7 bases line up with TRBD1. Unmatched junction bases numbered 4, after V lost 7 bases and J lost 5 bases. The CDR3 totals 12 residues. Per germline, CDR1 SNHLY and CDR2 FYNNEI. CDR3 region: CASTLQGTEAFF. Written as DNA, the CDR3 is TGTGCCAGCACCTTACAGGGGACTGAAGCTTTCTTT. Drawing the rest from reference TRBV2 and TRBJ1-1, the complete variable domain is EPEVTQTPSHQVTQMGQEVILRCVPISNHLYFYWYRQILGQKVEFLVSFYNNEISEKSEIFDDQFSVERPDGSNFTLKIRSTKLEDSAMYFCASTLQGTEAFFGQGTRLTVV.

V and J are TRBV5-6 and TRBJ2-5, with a possible D match to TRBD1 (6 bases). Germline assignment: CDR1 SGHDT and CDR2 YYEEEE. The CDR3 covers 14 residues. Deletions cut 1 base from V and 2 bases from J, with 9 bases between. The CDR3 DNA follows: TGTGCCAGCAGCTTGACAGGGAGACAAGAGACCCAGTACTTC. Translated, it gives CASSLTGRQETQYF.

This chain uses TRBV18 with TRBJ2-6; D call uncertain. Trimming cost V 3 bases and J 0 bases, with 12 bases left between them. The length of the CDR3 is 17 residues. Germline CDR1 reads KGHSH; CDR2 reads LQKENI. CDR3 amino acids: CASSPYAPDSGANVLTF. Written as DNA, the CDR3 is TGTGCCAGCTCACCTTACGCTCCAGACTCTGGGGCCAACGTCCTGACTTTC.

J is TRBJ1-4 and V is TRBV19, with 8 bases that match TRBD1. Germline CDR1 and CDR2: LNHDA and SQIVND (reference sequence). After removal of 9 bases from V and 8 bases from J, the junction contained 8 bases not matched to a gene. The CDR3 is 13 residues long. The CDR3 nucleotides read TGTGCCAGCGCCGGGACAGGATTAGAAAAACTGTTTTTT. This sequence encodes CASAGTGLEKLFF.

J is TRBJ1-5 and V is TRBV9; D is possibly TRBD1 (5 bases). This CDR3 contains 16 residues. V was trimmed by 0 bases and J by 5 bases, leaving 15 bases between them. Germline V gene lookup returns CDR1 SGDLS and CDR2 YYNGEE. CDR3: CASSVGDTGLDQPQHF. The CDR3, as DNA: TGTGCCAGCAGCGTAGGAGATACAGGTTTGGATCAGCCCCAGCATTTT.

The V and J genes are TRBV5-4 and TRBJ1-6; D is unclear. The germline gives CDR1 SGHNT, CDR2 YYREEE (reference sequence). V was clipped by 5 bases and J by 7 bases, with 10 bases between them. The CDR3 extends over 13 amino acids. The CDR3 spells CASSYGPNSPLHF. CDR3 DNA sequence: TGTGCCAGCAGTTACGGTCCCAATTCACCCCTCCACTTT.

The V and J genes are TRBV19 and TRBJ1-2; D ambiguous. The germline CDR1 and CDR2 sequences are LNHDA and SQIVND (reference sequence). The ends were cut back, 5 bases at V and 6 bases at J, with 10 bases in the middle. The CDR3 contains 12 residues. Here the CDR3 reads CASSLFLHGYTF. The CDR3, as DNA: TGTGCCAGTAGTTTGTTCCTTCATGGCTACACCTTC.